The rows below give T cell receptor beta chains drawn from one sample of a study of CD8+CD57+ T cells in acquired aplastic anemia. MiXCR, run by TCRdb on the reads, gives a single entry per CDR3 protein. The table lists under 350,000 distinct CDR3 sequences, about three fifths of them singletons. Sequenced input: sorted CD4+, CD8+, or CD8+CD57+ T cells (not recorded which) from PBMCs. The receptor source for this set is a human donor with aplastic anemia. Both conserved end residues are part of each CDR3. The D gene is left open where the match is weak. Clone size appears in some rows only: once, few, many, or a class for an expanded clone.

abundance: many
v_gene: TRBV7-7
j_gene: TRBJ2-5
d_gene: TRBD2
CDR3aa: CASSSNSGRPQETQYF
CDR3nt: TGTGCCAGCAGCTCAAATAGCGGGAGGCCCCAAGAGACCCAGTACTTC

abundance: -
v_gene: TRBV20-1
j_gene: TRBJ2-3
d_gene: -
CDR3aa: CSAKSPQGSTDTQYF
CDR3nt: TGCAGTGCTAAATCCCCCCAGGGTAGCACAGATACGCAGTATTTT

abundance: -
v_gene: TRBV5-1
j_gene: TRBJ2-7
d_gene: -
CDR3aa: CASSTTGKVGYEQYF
CDR3nt: TGCGCCAGCAGCACTACAGGGAAGGTCGGCTACGAGCAGTACTTC

abundance: -
v_gene: TRBV7-2
j_gene: TRBJ1-1
d_gene: TRBD1
CDR3aa: CASTRRTGANTEAFF
CDR3nt: TGTGCCAGCACTAGACGGACAGGGGCGAACACTGAAGCTTTCTTT

abundance: -
v_gene: TRBV19
j_gene: TRBJ1-2
d_gene: -
CDR3aa: CASSIQGSRNYGYTF
CDR3nt: TGTGCCAGTAGTATCCAGGGCAGTAGGAACTATGGCTACACCTTC

abundance: many
v_gene: TRBV6-5
j_gene: TRBJ1-1
d_gene: -
CDR3aa: CATREGVYTEAFF
CDR3nt: TGTGCCACCCGAGAGGGGGTCTACACTGAAGCTTTCTTT

abundance: -
v_gene: TRBV29-1
j_gene: TRBJ2-7
d_gene: TRBD2
CDR3aa: CSSSGTSGFRQYF
CDR3nt: TGCAGCAGTTCCGGGACTAGCGGATTCCGGCAGTACTTC

abundance: -
v_gene: TRBV13
j_gene: TRBJ1-2
d_gene: -
CDR3aa: CASSSRRELGYGYTF
CDR3nt: TGTGCCAGCAGCTCACGCCGGGAACTGGGCTATGGCTACACCTTC

abundance: -
v_gene: TRBV29-1
j_gene: TRBJ1-1
d_gene: -
CDR3aa: CIMTPLNTEAFF
CDR3nt: TGCATCATGACCCCATTGAACACTGAAGCTTTCTTT

abundance: -
v_gene: TRBV20-1
j_gene: TRBJ1-4
d_gene: TRBD1
CDR3aa: CSARQGVRKLFF
CDR3nt: TGCAGTGCTCGACAGGGGGTACGAAAACTGTTTTTT

abundance: -
v_gene: TRBV7-9
j_gene: TRBJ2-5
d_gene: -
CDR3aa: CASSPRTQYF
CDR3nt: TGTGCCAGCAGCCCCCGGACCCAGTACTTC

abundance: -
v_gene: TRBV6-6
j_gene: TRBJ1-2
d_gene: -
CDR3aa: CASSDMGGNYGYTF
CDR3nt: TGTGCCAGCAGTGACATGGGCGGGAACTATGGCTACACCTTC

abundance: many
v_gene: TRBV27
j_gene: TRBJ2-7
d_gene: -
CDR3aa: CASSLFSGAERAEQYF
CDR3nt: TGTGCCAGCAGTTTATTCTCGGGGGCAGAACGAGCCGAGCAGTACTTC

abundance: -
v_gene: TRBV9
j_gene: TRBJ2-5
d_gene: -
CDR3aa: CASSVATGGQETQYF
CDR3nt: TGTGCCAGCAGCGTAGCTACTGGCGGCCAAGAGACCCAGTACTTC

abundance: -
v_gene: TRBV9
j_gene: TRBJ1-2
d_gene: -
CDR3aa: CARERTVTYGYTF
CDR3nt: TGTGCCAGGGAGAGGACGGTCACTTATGGCTACACCTTC

abundance: -
v_gene: TRBV10-1
j_gene: TRBJ1-2
d_gene: -
CDR3aa: CASSDTVGDGYTF
CDR3nt: TGCGCCAGCAGTGATACCGTAGGTGACGGCTACACCTTC

abundance: -
v_gene: TRBV5-1
j_gene: TRBJ2-3
d_gene: -
CDR3aa: CASSLDVGADTQYF
CDR3nt: TGCGCCAGCAGCTTGGATGTAGGGGCAGATACGCAGTATTTT

abundance: -
v_gene: TRBV2
j_gene: TRBJ1-4
d_gene: -
CDR3aa: CASSEGAEKLFF
CDR3nt: TGTGCCAGCAGTGAGGGGGCTGAAAAACTGTTTTTT

abundance: many
v_gene: TRBV10-3
j_gene: TRBJ2-7
d_gene: -
CDR3aa: CAISPGDYEQYF
CDR3nt: TGTGCCATCAGCCCCGGTGACTACGAGCAGTACTTC

abundance: -
v_gene: TRBV24-1
j_gene: TRBJ2-3
d_gene: TRBD1
CDR3aa: CATSDPGQGTTDTQYF
CDR3nt: TGTGCCACCAGTGATCCGGGACAGGGTACCACAGATACGCAGTATTTT

abundance: many
v_gene: TRBV12-3/TRBV12-4
j_gene: TRBJ2-5
d_gene: -
CDR3aa: CASSLGPEETQYF
CDR3nt: TGTGCCAGCAGTTTGGGGCCTGAAGAGACCCAGTACTTC

abundance: -
v_gene: TRBV10-3
j_gene: TRBJ2-7
d_gene: TRBD1
CDR3aa: CAISGGDRAVYEQYF
CDR3nt: TGTGCCATCAGTGGTGGGGACAGGGCGGTCTACGAGCAGTACTTC

abundance: -
v_gene: TRBV29-1
j_gene: TRBJ2-6
d_gene: -
CDR3aa: CSVDPSGTNTEAF
CDR3nt: TGCAGCGTTGACCCGTCGGGGACAAACACTGAAGCTTTC

abundance: many
v_gene: TRBV6-6
j_gene: TRBJ2-1
d_gene: TRBD2
CDR3aa: CASRPTSGSSYNEQFF
CDR3nt: TGTGCCAGCAGGCCGACTAGCGGAAGCTCCTACAATGAGCAGTTCTTC

abundance: -
v_gene: TRBV10-1
j_gene: TRBJ2-3
d_gene: TRBD2
CDR3aa: CASSEPLAATQYF
CDR3nt: TGCGCCAGCAGTGAGCCTCTAGCGGCTACGCAGTATTTT

abundance: -
v_gene: TRBV19
j_gene: TRBJ1-2
d_gene: TRBD1
CDR3aa: CASSMGTGKGYTF
CDR3nt: TGTGCCAGTAGTATGGGGACAGGGAAGGGCTACACCTTC

abundance: few
v_gene: TRBV2
j_gene: TRBJ2-5
d_gene: TRBD2
CDR3aa: CASSVLAGRTAGETQYF
CDR3nt: TGTGCCAGCAGTGTCCTAGCGGGAAGGACGGCTGGGGAGACCCAGTACTTC

abundance: many
v_gene: TRBV6-1
j_gene: TRBJ2-1
d_gene: TRBD2
CDR3aa: CASSPGLAGAYNEQFF
CDR3nt: TGTGCCAGCAGCCCCGGACTAGCGGGGGCCTACAATGAGCAGTTCTTC

abundance: -
v_gene: TRBV24-1
j_gene: TRBJ2-3
d_gene: TRBD1
CDR3aa: CATSDIGTGGGADTQYF
CDR3nt: TGTGCCACCAGTGATATAGGGACAGGGGGCGGGGCAGATACGCAGTATTTT